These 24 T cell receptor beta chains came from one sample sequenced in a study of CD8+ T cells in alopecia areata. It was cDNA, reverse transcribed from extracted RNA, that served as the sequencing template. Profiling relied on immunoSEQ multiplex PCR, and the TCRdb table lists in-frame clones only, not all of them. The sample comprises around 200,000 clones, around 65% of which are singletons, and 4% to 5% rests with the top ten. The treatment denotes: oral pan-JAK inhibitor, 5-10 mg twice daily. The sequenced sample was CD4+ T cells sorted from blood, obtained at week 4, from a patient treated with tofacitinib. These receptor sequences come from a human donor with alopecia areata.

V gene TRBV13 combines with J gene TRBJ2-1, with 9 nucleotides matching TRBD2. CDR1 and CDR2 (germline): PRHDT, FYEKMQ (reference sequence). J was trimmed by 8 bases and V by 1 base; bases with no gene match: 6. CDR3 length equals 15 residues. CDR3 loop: CASSLVGTSLHEQFF. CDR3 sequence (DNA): TGTGCCAGCAGCTTAGTCGGGACTAGCCTCCATGAGCAGTTCTTC.

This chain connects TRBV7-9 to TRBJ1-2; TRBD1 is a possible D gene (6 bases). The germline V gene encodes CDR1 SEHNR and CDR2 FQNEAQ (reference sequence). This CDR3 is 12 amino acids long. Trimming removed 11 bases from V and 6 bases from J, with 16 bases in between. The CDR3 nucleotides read TGTGCCGGGAATAGGGGGACCGATGGCTACACCTTC. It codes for CAGNRGTDGYTF.

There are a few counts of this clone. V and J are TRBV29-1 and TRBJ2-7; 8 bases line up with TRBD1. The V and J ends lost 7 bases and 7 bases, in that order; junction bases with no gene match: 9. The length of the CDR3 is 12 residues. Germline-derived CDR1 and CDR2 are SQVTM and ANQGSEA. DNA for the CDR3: TGCAGCGCCCGACAGGGGTCGGGGGAGCAGTACTTC. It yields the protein CSARQGSGEQYF.

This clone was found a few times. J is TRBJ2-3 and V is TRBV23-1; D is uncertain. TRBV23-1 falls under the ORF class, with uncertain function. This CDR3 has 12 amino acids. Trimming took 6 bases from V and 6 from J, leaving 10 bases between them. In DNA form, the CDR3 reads TGCGCCAGCAGACCCTTCCGGGATACGCAGTATTTT. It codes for CASRPFRDTQYF.

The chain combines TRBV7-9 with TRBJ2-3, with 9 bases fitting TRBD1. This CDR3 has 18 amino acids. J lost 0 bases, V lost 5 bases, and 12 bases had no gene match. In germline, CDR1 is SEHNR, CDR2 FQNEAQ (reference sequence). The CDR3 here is CASSLGQGFPPSTDTQYF. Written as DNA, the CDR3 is TGTGCCAGCAGCCTGGGACAGGGTTTCCCCCCTAGCACAGATACGCAGTATTTT.

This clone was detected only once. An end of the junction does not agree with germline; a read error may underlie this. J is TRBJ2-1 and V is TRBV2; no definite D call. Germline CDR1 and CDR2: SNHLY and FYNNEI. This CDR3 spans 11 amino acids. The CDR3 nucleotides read TGTGCCAGCAGGGAAGGAAATGAGCAGTTCTTC. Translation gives CASREGNEQFF.

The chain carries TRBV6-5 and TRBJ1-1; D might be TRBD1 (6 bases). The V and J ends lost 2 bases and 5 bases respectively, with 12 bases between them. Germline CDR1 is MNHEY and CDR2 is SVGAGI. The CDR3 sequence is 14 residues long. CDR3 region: CASSYSTGITEAFF. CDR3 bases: TGTGCCAGCAGTTACAGTACAGGGATTACTGAAGCTTTCTTT.

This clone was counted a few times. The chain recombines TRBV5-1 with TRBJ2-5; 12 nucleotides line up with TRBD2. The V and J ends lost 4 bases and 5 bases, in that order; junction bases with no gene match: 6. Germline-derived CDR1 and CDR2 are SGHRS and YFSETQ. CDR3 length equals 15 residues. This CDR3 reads CASSTGLAGSETQYF. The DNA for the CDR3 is TGCGCCAGCAGCACTGGACTAGCGGGGAGTGAGACCCAGTACTTC.

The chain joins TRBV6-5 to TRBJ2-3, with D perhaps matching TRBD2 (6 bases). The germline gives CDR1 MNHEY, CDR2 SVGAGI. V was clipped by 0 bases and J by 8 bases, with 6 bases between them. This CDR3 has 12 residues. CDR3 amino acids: CASSYSEGTQYF. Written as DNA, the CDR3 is TGTGCCAGCAGTTACTCGGAGGGTACGCAGTATTTT.

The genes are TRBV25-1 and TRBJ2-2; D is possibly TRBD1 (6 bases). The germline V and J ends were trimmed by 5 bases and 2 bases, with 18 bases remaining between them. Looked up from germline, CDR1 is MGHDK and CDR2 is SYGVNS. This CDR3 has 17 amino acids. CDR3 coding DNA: TGTGCCAGCAGTCCTGCGCAGGGGTCCCCTAACACCGGGGAGCTGTTTTTT. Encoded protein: CASSPAQGSPNTGELFF.

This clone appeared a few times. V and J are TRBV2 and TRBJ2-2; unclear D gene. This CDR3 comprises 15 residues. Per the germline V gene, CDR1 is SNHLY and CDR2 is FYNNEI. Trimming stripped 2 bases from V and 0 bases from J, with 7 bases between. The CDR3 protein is CASSESGPNTGELFF. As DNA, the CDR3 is TGTGCCAGCAGTGAAAGTGGTCCGAACACCGGGGAGCTGTTTTTT.

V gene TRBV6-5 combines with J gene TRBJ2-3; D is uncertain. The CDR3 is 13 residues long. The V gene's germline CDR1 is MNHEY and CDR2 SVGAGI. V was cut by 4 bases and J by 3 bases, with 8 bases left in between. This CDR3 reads CASSSIGTDTQYF. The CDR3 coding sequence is TGTGCCAGCAGTTCGATTGGGACAGATACGCAGTATTTT.

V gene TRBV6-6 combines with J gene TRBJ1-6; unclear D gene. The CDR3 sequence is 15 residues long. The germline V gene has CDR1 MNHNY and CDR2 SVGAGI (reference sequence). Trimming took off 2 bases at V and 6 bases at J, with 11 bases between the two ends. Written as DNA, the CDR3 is TGTGCCAGCAGTTACGGCCGGCAGGTTAATTCACCCCTCCACTTT. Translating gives CASSYGRQVNSPLHF.

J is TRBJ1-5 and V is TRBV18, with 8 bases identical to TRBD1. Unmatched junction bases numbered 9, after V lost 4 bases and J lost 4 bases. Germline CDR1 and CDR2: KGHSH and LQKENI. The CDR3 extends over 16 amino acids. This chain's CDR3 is CASSQTGTGRNQPQHF. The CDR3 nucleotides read TGTGCCAGCTCACAAACCGGGACAGGCCGGAATCAGCCCCAGCATTTT.

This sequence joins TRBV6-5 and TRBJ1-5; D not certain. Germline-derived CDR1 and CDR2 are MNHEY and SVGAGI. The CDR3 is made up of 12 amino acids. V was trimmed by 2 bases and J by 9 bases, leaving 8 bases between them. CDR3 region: CASSYGSGPQHF. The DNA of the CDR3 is TGTGCCAGCAGTTACGGGTCTGGGCCCCAGCATTTT.

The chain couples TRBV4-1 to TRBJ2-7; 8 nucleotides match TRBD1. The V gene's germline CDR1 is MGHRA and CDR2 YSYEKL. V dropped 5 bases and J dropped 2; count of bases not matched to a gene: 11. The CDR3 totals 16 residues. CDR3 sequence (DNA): TGCGCCAGCAGCTCGGGGCAGGGGGCGCTTACCTACGAGCAGTACTTC. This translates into CASSSGQGALTYEQYF.

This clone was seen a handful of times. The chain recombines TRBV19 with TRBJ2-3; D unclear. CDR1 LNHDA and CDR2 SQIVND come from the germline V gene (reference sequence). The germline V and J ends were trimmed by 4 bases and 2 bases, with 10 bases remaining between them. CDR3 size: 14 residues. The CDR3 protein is CASSSSWDTDTQYF. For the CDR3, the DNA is TGTGCCAGTAGTAGCTCCTGGGACACAGATACGCAGTATTTT. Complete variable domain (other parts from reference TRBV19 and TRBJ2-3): DGGITQSPKYLFRKEGQNVTLSCEQNLNHDAMYWYRQDPGQGLRLIYYSQIVNDFQKGDIAEGYSVSREKKESFPLTVTSAQKNPTAFYLCASSSSWDTDTQYFGPGTRLTVL.

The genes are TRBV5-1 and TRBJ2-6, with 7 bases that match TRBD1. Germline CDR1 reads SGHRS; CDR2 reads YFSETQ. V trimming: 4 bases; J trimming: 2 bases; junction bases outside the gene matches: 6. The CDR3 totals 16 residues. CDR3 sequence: CASSERQGTGANVLTF. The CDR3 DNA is TGCGCCAGCAGCGAGAGACAGGGCACTGGGGCCAACGTCCTGACTTTC.

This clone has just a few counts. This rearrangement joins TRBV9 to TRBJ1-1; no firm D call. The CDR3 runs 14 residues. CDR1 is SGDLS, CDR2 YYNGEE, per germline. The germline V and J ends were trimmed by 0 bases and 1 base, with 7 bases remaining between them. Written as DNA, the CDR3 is TGTGCCAGCAGCGTAGGACCTGAGAACACTGAAGCTTTCTTT. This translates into CASSVGPENTEAFF.

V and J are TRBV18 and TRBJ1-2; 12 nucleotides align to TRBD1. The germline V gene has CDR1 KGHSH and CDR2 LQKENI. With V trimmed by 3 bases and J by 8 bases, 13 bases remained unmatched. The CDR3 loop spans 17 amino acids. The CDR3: CASSPVPGQGAQSGYTF. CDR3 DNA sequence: TGTGCCAGCTCACCTGTCCCGGGACAGGGGGCTCAGTCCGGCTACACCTTC.

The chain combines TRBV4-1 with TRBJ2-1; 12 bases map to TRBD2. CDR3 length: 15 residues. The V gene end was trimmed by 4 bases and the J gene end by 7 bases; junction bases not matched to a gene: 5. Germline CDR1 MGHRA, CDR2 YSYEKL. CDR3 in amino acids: CASSPGLAGRNEQFF. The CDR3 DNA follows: TGCGCCAGCAGCCCCGGACTAGCGGGGCGGAATGAGCAGTTCTTC.

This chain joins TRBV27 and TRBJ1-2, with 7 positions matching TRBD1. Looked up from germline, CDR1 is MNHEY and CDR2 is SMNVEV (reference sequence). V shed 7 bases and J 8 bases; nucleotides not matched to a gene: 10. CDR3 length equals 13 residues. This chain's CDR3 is CASTLHRGEGYTF. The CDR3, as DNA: TGTGCCAGCACCTTGCACAGGGGAGAAGGCTACACCTTC.

CDR3 DNA sequence: TGCGCCAGCAGCTTGGAAGTTGGCCCCGAGCAGTACTTC. Protein sequence: CASSLEVGPEQYF. J is TRBJ2-7 and V is TRBV5-1; D is undetermined. The germline V gene encodes CDR1 SGHRS and CDR2 YFSETQ. The V gene lost 0 bases and the J gene lost 6 bases, with 10 bases spanning the gap. The CDR3 has 13 residues. The variable domain in full, completed from reference TRBV5-1 and TRBJ2-7, reads KAGVTQTPRYLIKTRGQQVTLSCSPISGHRSVSWYQQTPGQGLQFLFEYFSETQRNKGNFPGRFSGRQFSNSRSEMNVSTLELGDSALYLCASSLEVGPEQYFGPGTRLTVT.

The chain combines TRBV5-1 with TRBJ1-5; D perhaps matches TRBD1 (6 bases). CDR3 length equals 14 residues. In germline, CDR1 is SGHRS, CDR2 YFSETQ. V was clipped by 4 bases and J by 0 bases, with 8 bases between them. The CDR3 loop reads CASSVDSSNQPQHF. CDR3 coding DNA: TGCGCCAGCAGCGTGGACAGTAGCAATCAGCCCCAGCATTTT.